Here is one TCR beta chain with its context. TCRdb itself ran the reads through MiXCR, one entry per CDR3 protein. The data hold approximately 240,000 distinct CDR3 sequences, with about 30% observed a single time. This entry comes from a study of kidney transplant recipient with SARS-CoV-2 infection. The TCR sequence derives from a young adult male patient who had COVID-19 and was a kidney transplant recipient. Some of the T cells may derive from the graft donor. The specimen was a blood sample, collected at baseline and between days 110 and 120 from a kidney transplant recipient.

This CDR3 is CASSCGLESRKTYGYTF. CDR3 coding DNA: TGTGCCAGCAGCTGTGGGCTTGAATCTCGAAAGACCTATGGCTACACCTTC. The gene calls are TRBV7-6 and TRBJ1-2; D uncertain. Germline lookup yields CDR1 SGHVS and CDR2 FNYEAQ. The CDR3 extends over 17 amino acids. V was cut by 4 bases and J by 4 bases, with 22 bases left in between.